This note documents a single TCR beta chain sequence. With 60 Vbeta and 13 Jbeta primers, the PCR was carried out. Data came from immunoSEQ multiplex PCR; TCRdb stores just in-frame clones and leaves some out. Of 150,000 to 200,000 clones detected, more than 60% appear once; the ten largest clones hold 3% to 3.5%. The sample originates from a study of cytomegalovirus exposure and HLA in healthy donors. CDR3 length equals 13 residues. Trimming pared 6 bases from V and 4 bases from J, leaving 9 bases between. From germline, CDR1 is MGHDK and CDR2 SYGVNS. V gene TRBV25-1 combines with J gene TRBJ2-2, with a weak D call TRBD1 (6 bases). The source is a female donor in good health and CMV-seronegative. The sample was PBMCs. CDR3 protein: CASRHRVTGELFF. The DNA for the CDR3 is TGTGCCAGCAGACACAGGGTCACCGGGGAGCTGTTTTTT.